This T cell receptor (beta chain) was found in a study of cytomegalovirus exposure and HLA in healthy donors. This clone was seen only a few times. A multiplex PCR was run with 60 Vbeta primers and 13 Jbeta primers. Sequencing used immunoSEQ multiplex PCR; TCRdb keeps in-frame clones, though not all of them. This repertoire shows 100,000 to 150,000 clones, under 20% found once; its top ten account for around 2.6%. Sequencing was performed on PBMCs. The TCR sequence derives from a female donor in good health and CMV-seropositive.

The CDR3 nucleotides are TGTGCCAGCAGCCATTCTTGGGGGGCTAATGAAAAACTGTTTTTT. Amino acid sequence: CASSHSWGANEKLFF. The chain combines TRBV4-2 with TRBJ1-4; D is possibly TRBD1 (5 bases). CDR3 length: 15 amino acids. Germline assignment: CDR1 LGHNA and CDR2 YNFKEQ. V was clipped by 3 bases and J by 3 bases, with 11 bases between them.